The clone carrying this T cell receptor beta chain came up many times. Germline V lookup: CDR1 MDHEN, CDR2 SYDVKM. Between the trimmed V and J ends, which lost 0 bases and 10 bases, there was a span of 9 bases. The CDR3 is 12 amino acids. This sample is part of a study of patients and donors after allogeneic stem cell transplantation. MiXCR was run by TCRdb on the RT-PCR reads, yielding one entry per CDR3 protein. The sample consists of about 40,000 distinct CDR3 sequences, roughly 30% of them appearing once. This clonotype was obtained from a human donor who was either an allogeneic HSCT recipient or a stem cell or donor lymphocyte infusion donor (not recorded which). It is not recorded whose cells these are; they may come from a transplant donor. The chain is built from TRBV28 and TRBJ1-2; D is perhaps TRBD1 (5 bases). Sequenced sample: blood, either unsorted or a sorted T cell fraction (not recorded which). For the CDR3, the DNA is TGTGCCAGCAGTTTATGGGGAGGGGACTACACCTTC. It is translated as CASSLWGGDYTF.